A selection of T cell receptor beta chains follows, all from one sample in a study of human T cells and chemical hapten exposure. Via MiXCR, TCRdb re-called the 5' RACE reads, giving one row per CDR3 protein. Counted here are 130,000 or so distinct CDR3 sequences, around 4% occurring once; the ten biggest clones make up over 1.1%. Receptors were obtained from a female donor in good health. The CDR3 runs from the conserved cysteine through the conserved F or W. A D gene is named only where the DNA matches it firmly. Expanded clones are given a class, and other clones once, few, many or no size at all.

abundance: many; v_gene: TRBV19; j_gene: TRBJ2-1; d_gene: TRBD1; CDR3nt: TGTGCCAGTAAGACAGGGGGCTCAAGCTTCGATGAGCAGTTCTTC; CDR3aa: CASKTGGSSFDEQFF
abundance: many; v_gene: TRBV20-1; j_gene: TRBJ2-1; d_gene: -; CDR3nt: TGCAGTGCTAGAGCCCAACTAGGGACCTACAATGAGCAGTTCTTC; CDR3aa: CSARAQLGTYNEQFF
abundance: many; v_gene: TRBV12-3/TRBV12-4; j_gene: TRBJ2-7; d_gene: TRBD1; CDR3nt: TGTGCCAGCAGTTTCGCCGGGACAGGGTTGTACGAGCAGTACTTC; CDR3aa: CASSFAGTGLYEQYF
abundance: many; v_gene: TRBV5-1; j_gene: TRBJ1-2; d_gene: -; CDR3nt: TGCGCCAGCAGCTTGGCTCCACAGTATGGCTACACCTTC; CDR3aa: CASSLAPQYGYTF
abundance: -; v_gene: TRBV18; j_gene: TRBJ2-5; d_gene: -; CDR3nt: TGTGCCAGCTCACCACCGGGTGAAGTTACGGAGACCCAGTACTTC; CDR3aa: CASSPPGEVTETQYF
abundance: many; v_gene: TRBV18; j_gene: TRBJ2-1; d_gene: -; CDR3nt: TGTGCCAGCTCATCCTCTAGGACGCAGTACAATGAGCAGTTCTTC; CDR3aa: CASSSSRTQYNEQFF
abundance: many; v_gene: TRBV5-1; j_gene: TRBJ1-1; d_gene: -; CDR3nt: TGCGCCAGCAGCTTTTTTATGCTCCGAGGGTTCGGAACTGAAGCTTTCTTT; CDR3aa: CASSFFMLRGFGTEAFF
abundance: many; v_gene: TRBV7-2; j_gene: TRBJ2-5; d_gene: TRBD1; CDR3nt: TGTGCCAGCAGCTATGACAGGGGGTCAGAGACCCAGTACTTC; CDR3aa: CASSYDRGSETQYF
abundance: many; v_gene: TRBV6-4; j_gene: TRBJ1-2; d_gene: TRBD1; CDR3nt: TGTGCCAGCAGCCCCGGTCCCGGGACAGGGGGCTATGGCTACACCTTC; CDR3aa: CASSPGPGTGGYGYTF
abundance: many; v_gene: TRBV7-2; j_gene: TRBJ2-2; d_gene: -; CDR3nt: TGTGCCAGCAGCCTCCGGGACACCCTACGAAGCACCGGGGAGCTGTTTTTT; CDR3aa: CASSLRDTLRSTGELFF